This record covers a single T cell receptor (beta chain). Its antigen is not known. This specimen belongs to a study of T cell responses to AZD1222 COVID-19 vaccine. Study-wide results and limits: In a largely white British group with more females than males, clonal diversity was possibly underestimated.

TCRdb's table, derived via immunoSEQ multiplex PCR, lists solely in-frame clones and lacks some. The data hold around 130,000 clones, with approximately 83% observed a single time. V was pared by 4 bases and J by 0 bases, with 0 bases of the junction left unmatched. Germline-derived CDR1 and CDR2 are LGHDT and YNNKEL (reference sequence). CDR3 length: 14 residues. The material was peripheral blood, obtained on day 0 of AZD1222 vaccination. The chain carries TRBV3-1 (or the pseudogene TRBV3-2) and TRBJ2-7, with TRBD1 matching 10 bases. This receptor was identified in an adult in good health. The CDR3 nucleotides are TGTGCCAGCAGCCGACAGGGGGCCTCCTACGAGCAGTACTTC. As protein: CASSRQGASYEQYF.